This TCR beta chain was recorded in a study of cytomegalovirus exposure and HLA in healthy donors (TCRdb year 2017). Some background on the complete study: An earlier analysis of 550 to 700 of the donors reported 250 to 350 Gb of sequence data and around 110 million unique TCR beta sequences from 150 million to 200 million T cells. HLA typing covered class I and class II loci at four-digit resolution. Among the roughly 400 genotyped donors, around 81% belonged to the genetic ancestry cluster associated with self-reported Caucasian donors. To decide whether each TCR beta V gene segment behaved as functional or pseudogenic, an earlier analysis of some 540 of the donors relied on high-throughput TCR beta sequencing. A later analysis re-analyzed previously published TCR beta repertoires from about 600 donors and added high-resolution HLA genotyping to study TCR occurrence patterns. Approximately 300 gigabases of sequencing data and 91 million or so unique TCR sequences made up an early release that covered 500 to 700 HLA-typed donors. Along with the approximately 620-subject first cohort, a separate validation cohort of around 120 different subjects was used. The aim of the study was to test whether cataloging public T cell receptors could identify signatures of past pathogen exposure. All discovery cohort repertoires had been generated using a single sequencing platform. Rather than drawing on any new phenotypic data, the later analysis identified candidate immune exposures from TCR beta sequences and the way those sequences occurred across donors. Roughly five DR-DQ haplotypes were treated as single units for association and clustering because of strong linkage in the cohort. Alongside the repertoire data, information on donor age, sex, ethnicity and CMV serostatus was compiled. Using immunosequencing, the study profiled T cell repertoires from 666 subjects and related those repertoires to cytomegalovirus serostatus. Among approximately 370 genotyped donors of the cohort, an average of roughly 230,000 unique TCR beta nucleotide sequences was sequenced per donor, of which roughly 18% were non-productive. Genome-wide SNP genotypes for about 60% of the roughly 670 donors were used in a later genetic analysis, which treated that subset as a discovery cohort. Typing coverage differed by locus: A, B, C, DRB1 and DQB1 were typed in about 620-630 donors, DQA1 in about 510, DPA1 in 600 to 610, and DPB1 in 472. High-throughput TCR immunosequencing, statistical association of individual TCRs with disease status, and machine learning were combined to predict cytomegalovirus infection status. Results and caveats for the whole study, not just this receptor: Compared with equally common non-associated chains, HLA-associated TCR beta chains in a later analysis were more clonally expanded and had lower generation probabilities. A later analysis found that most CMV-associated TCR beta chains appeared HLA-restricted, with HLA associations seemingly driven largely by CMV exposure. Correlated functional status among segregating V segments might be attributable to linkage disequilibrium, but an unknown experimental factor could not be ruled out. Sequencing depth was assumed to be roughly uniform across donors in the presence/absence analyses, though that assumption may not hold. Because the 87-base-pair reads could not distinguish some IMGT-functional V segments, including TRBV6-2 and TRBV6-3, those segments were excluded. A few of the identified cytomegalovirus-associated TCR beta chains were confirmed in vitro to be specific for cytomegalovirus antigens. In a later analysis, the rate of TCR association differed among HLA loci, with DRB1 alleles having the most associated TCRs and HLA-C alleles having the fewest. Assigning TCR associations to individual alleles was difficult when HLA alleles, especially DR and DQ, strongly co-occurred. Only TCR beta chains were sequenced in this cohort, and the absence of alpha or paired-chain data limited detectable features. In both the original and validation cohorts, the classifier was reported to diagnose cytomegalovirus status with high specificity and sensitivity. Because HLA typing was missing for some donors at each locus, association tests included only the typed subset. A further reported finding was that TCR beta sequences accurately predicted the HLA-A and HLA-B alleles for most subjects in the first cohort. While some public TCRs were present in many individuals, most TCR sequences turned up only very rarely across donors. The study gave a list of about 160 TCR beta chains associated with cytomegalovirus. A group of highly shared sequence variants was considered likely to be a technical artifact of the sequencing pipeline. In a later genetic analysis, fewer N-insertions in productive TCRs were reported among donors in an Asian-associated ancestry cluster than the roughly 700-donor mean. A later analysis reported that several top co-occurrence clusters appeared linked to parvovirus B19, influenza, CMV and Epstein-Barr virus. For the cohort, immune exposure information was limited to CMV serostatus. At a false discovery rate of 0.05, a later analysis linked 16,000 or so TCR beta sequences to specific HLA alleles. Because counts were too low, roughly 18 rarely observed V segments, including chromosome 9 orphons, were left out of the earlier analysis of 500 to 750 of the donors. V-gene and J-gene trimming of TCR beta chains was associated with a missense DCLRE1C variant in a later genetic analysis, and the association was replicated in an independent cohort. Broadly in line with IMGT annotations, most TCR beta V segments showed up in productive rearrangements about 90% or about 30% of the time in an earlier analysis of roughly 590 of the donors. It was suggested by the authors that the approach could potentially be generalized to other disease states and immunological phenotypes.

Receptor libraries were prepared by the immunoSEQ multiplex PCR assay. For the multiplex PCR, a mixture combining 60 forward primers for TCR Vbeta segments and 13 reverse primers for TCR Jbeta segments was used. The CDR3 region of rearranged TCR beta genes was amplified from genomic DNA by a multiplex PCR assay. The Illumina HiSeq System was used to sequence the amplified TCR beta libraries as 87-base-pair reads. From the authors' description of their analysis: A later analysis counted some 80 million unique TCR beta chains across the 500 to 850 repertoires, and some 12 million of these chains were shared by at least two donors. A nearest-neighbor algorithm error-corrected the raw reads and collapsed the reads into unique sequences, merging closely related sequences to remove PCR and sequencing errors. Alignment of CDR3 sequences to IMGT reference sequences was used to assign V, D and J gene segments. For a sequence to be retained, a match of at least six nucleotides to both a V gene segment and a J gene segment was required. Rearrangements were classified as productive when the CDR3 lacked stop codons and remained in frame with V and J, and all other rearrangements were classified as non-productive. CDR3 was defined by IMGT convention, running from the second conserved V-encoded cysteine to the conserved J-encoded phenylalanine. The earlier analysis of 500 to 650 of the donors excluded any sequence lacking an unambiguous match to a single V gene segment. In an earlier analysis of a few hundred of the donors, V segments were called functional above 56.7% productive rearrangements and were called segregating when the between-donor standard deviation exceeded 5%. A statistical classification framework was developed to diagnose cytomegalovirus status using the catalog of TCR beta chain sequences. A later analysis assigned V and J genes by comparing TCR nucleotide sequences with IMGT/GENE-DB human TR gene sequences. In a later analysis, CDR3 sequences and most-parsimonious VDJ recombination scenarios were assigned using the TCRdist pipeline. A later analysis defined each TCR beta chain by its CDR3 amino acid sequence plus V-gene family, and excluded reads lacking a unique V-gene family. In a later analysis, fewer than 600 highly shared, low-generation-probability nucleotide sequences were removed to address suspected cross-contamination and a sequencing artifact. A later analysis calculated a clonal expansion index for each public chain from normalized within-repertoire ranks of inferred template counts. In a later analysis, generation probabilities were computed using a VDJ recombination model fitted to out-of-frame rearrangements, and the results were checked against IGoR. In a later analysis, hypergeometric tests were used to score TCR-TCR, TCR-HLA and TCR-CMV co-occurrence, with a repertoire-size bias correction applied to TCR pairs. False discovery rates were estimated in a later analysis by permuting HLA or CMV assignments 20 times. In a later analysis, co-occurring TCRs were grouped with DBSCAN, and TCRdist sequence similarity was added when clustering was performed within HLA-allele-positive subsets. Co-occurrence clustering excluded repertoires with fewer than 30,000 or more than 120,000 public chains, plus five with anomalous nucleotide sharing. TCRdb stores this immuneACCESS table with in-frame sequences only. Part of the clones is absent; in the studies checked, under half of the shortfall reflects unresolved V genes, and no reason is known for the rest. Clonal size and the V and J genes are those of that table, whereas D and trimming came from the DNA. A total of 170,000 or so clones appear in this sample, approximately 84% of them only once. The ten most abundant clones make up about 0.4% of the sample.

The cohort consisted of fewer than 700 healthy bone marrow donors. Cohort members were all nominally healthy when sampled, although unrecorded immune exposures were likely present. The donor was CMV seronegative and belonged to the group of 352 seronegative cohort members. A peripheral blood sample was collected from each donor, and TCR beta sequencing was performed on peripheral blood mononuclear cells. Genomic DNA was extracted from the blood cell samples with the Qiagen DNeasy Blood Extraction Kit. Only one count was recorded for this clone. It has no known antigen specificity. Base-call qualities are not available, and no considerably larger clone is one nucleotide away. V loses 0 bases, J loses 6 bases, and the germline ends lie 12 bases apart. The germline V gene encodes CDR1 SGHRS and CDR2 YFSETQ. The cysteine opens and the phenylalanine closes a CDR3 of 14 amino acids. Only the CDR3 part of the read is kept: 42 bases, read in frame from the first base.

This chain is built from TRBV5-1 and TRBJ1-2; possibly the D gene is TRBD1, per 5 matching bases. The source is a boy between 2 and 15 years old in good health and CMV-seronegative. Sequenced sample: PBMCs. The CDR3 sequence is CASSLAGRVDGYTF. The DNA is TGCGCCAGCAGCTTGGCCGGCAGGGTGGATGGCTACACCTTC.